This T cell receptor (beta chain) was sequenced for a study of shared clonotypes between healthy human individuals. Germline V CDR1 and CDR2: LNHDA, SQIVND (reference sequence). The V and J ends lost 5 bases and 8 bases, in that order; junction bases with no gene match: 10. The CDR3 covers 15 residues. As defined, naive CD8 cells were CD45RO-negative and positively selected for CCR7, with terminally differentiated effector memory CD45RA+ cells excluded. The assay was carried out at the deep level. TCRdb keeps only in-frame clones here, not all; method: immunoSEQ multiplex PCR. The sample consists of about 2.1 million clones, just under 95% of them appearing once.

Material: naive CD8+ T cells from PBMCs. This receptor was taken from a man aged 18 to 29 in good health. Some clones in this sample may be carry-over from other donors' samples. The genes are TRBV19 and TRBJ1-4; 8 bases are a match to TRBD1. CDR3 sequence: CASSEATGAFEKLFF. In nucleotides, the CDR3 is TGTGCCAGTAGTGAGGCGACAGGGGCGTTCGAAAAACTGTTTTTT.